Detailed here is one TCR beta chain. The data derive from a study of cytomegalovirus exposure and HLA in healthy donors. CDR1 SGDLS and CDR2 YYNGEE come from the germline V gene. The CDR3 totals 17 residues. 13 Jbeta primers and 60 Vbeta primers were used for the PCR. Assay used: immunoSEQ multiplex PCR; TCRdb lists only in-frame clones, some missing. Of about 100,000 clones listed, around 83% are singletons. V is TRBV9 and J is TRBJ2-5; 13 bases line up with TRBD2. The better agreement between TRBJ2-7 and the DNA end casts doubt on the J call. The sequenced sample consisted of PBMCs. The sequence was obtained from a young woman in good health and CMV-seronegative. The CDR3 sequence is CASSVSPQGLAGSEQYF. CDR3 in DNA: TGTGCCAGCAGCGTCTCCCCCCAGGGACTAGCGGGGAGCGAGCAGTACTTC.